This TCR beta chain was identified in a study of human T cells and chemical hapten exposure. At the level of the study: Skin of the upper inner arm, around 2 cm by around 2 cm, received 2% DPC for sensitization.

The time point was: pre-sensitization, week 0. The treatment here: therapeutic diphenylcyclopropenone sensitization with weekly scalp DPC. The V and J ends lost 1 base and 3 bases respectively, with 13 bases between them. This CDR3 region has 16 residues. Germline loops: CDR1 SGHVS, CDR2 FQNEAQ. For the library, individual cDNA molecules each received unique molecular identifiers. TCRdb re-derived calls from the RACE reads in MiXCR, one entry per CDR3 protein. This table has around 120,000 distinct CDR3 sequences, approximately 13% appearing once. The TCR comes from a woman aged 18-29 years with alopecia areata. Some clones in this sample may be carry-over from other donors' samples. This sequence joins TRBV7-8 and TRBJ1-5, with TRBD1 as a possible D gene (5 bases). The material sequenced was whole blood, taken in connection with sensitization to the hapten diphenylcyclopropenone (DPC). CDR3 residues: CASSLEGLGSNQPQHF. The CDR3 DNA reads TGTGCCAGCAGCTTAGAGGGGCTGGGGTCCAATCAGCCCCAGCATTTT.